This T cell receptor beta chain was sequenced during a study of shared clonotypes between healthy human individuals. Germline CDR1 reads MGHDK; CDR2 reads SYGVNS. V was shortened by 8 bases and J by 6 bases, with 14 bases between the two germline ends. CDR3 length equals 13 residues. This table comes from immunoSEQ multiplex PCR, and its TCRdb copy is limited to in-frame clones, with some not included. The table includes approximately 1.1 million clones, 75% to 80% detected once. This sequence originates from a man aged 18 to 29 in good health. Some clones in this sample may be carry-over from other donors' samples. The V call is TRBV25-1, the J call TRBJ1-5, with D maybe TRBD1 (5 bases). Material: memory CD4+ T cells from PBMCs. Subset of the sample: CD45RA-negative fraction. The CDR3 reads CASAGGVGQPQHF. The CDR3 DNA is TGTGCCAGCGCGGGGGGAGTCGGTCAGCCCCAGCATTTT.